The entry below describes one TCR beta chain. The antigen remains unidentified. The sample originates from a study of cytomegalovirus exposure and HLA in healthy donors. Overall study: Prior work identified around 120 million unique TCR beta sequences in roughly 180 million T cells. Within an early data release were about 80 million unique TCRs drawn from HLA-typed donors. Study-wide results and limits: Cytomegalovirus association was listed for 170 or so TCR beta chains. Later analysis identified a missense DCLRE1C variant that was linked to TCR beta V- and J-gene trimming.

Germline V CDR1 and CDR2: LGHNA, YSLEER. Deletions cut 4 bases from V and 3 bases from J, with 21 bases between. The CDR3 has 18 residues. The PCR employed 60 Vbeta primers together with 13 Jbeta primers. Using immunoSEQ multiplex PCR, the repertoire was profiled, and TCRdb retains in-frame clones only, with some absent. The table lists fewer than 65,000 clones, roughly 80% of them singletons. The rearrangement joins TRBV4-3 to TRBJ2-2, with TRBD1 as a possible D gene (7 bases). The sequencing input was PBMCs. This clonotype was obtained from a woman aged 40 to 55 in good health and CMV-seropositive. The chain's CDR3 is CASSPTGRPLMDTGELFF. DNA for the CDR3: TGCGCCAGCAGCCCGACAGGGAGGCCCCTTATGGACACCGGGGAGCTGTTTTTT.